This is a list of T cell receptor beta chains from one sample in a study of T-cell memory formation after mild COVID-19. MiXCR, run by TCRdb on the 5' RACE reads, gives a single entry per CDR3 protein. The table shows over 120,000 distinct CDR3 sequences, with approximately 25% occurring only once. Sequencing was done on a sample of PBMCs or a T cell subset sorted from them (not recorded which). The receptors here all came from an adult woman who had mild COVID-19 (a few samples of this study predate the infection). Cell type and time point are not known. Both conserved end residues are part of each CDR3. A D gene is named only where the DNA matches it firmly. Part of the rows lack a size; the others show once, few, many or a class for expanded clones.

CDR3 protein	CDR3 DNA	V gene	clone size	J gene	D gene
CASSPGLYEQYF	TGTGCCAGCAGCCCCGGGTTGTACGAGCAGTACTTC	TRBV7-9	many	TRBJ2-7	-
CASSSTWVSYNSPLHF	TGTGCCAGCAGTTCGACGTGGGTGTCCTATAATTCACCCCTCCACTTT	TRBV7-2	few	TRBJ1-6	-
CSASAEWRESYEQYF	TGCAGTGCAAGCGCTGAATGGAGGGAAAGCTACGAGCAGTACTTC	TRBV20-1	-	TRBJ2-7	-
CASSLEPWETQYF	TGTGCCAGCAGCTTGGAACCGTGGGAGACCCAGTACTTC	TRBV7-9	few	TRBJ2-5	-
CACEEREDYEQYF	TGTGCCTGCGAGGAGCGGGAGGACTACGAGCAGTACTTC	TRBV30	-	TRBJ2-7	TRBD2
CATSSPGGGNVHEQYF	TGTGCCACCAGCAGCCCCGGGGGAGGCAATGTCCACGAGCAGTACTTC	TRBV15	-	TRBJ2-7	-
CASSYQGGIDEQFF	TGCGCCAGCAGCTATCAGGGGGGGATCGATGAGCAGTTCTTC	TRBV5-1	few	TRBJ2-1	-
CASSLAQTGDTEAFF	TGTGCCAGCAGTTTAGCGCAAACAGGGGACACTGAAGCTTTCTTT	TRBV12-3/TRBV12-4	few	TRBJ1-1	TRBD1
CARGSPAGPNTGELFF	TGTGCCAGGGGGTCTCCAGCGGGGCCGAACACCGGGGAGCTGTTTTTT	TRBV11-2	-	TRBJ2-2	TRBD2
CASSSAGRGPYEQYF	TGTGCCAGCAGCTCAGCGGGGCGAGGCCCCTACGAGCAGTACTTC	TRBV7-2	-	TRBJ2-7	TRBD2